The entry that follows covers one TCR beta chain sequence. Germline CDR1 reads SGHRS; CDR2 reads YFSETQ. CDR3 size: 15 residues. The V gene lost 1 base and the J gene lost 4 bases, with 14 bases spanning the gap. The entry originates in a study of human T cells and chemical hapten exposure. Study-level information: Skin of the upper inner arm, around 2 cm by around 2 cm, received 2% DPC for sensitization. Patients additionally received therapeutic doses of diphenylcyclopropenone on the scalp once a week, and this continued throughout the approximately 22-week study.

TCRdb redid the calling of the RACE reads with MiXCR, one entry per CDR3 protein. The sample includes approximately 96,000 distinct CDR3 sequences, 9.3% of them seen just once. Time point in this sample: patch test 2, 6 weeks after DPC sensitization. Treatment indicated: therapeutic diphenylcyclopropenone sensitization with weekly scalp DPC. The starting material, unfractionated whole blood, was used for total RNA extraction. The TCR comes from a woman in her 40s with alopecia areata. Some clones in this sample may be carry-over from other donors' samples. This chain joins TRBV5-1 and TRBJ1-2, with a weak D call TRBD1 (5 bases). Sample: whole blood, taken in connection with sensitization to the hapten diphenylcyclopropenone (DPC). CDR3 residues: CASSLSAGTAYGYTF. CDR3 DNA: TGCGCCAGCAGCTTGAGTGCCGGGACGGCCTATGGCTACACCTTC. Full variable domain (remainder filled in from reference TRBV5-1 and TRBJ1-2): KAGVTQTPRYLIKTRGQQVTLSCSPISGHRSVSWYQQTPGQGLQFLFEYFSETQRNKGNFPGRFSGRQFSNSRSEMNVSTLELGDSALYLCASSLSAGTAYGYTFGSGTRLTVV.